This TCR beta chain was found in a study of response to subunit inactivated influenza vaccine. From germline, CDR1 is SGHAT and CDR2 FQNNGV. There are 16 residues in the CDR3. Germline trimming cut 5 bases from V and 4 bases from J; bases unmatched to any gene: 10. TCRdb reprocessed the RT-PCR reads via MiXCR and lists one record per CDR3 protein. The sample comprises around 580,000 distinct CDR3 sequences, approximately 12% of which are singletons, and approximately 10% rests with the top ten. Study-level results: Every seasonal influenza vaccination brings in few new T cells, the authors suggested.

There are a few counts of this clonotype. What it binds is not known. V is TRBV11-2 and J is TRBJ2-3, with 9 bases fitting TRBD2. The TCR originated in a man in his forties or fifties who received an inactivated influenza vaccine. The sequences come from PBMCs from blood, collected on the day of vaccination. The CDR3 protein is CASSLWAGGPADTQYF. As DNA, the CDR3 is TGTGCCAGCAGCCTGTGGGCGGGGGGGCCAGCAGATACGCAGTATTTT.